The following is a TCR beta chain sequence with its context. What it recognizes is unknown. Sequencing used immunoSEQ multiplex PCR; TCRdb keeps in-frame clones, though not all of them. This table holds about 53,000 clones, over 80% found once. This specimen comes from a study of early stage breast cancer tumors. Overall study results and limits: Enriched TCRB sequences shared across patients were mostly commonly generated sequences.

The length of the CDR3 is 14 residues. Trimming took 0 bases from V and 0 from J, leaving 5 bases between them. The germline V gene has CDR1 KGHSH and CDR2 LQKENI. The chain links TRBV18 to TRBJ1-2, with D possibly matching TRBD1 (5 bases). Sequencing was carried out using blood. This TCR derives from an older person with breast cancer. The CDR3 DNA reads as TGTGCCAGCTCACCACCGACAGCTAACTATGGCTACACCTTC. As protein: CASSPPTANYGYTF.